This T cell receptor beta chain was found in a study of T-cell reconstitution after alpha-beta-depleted transplantation in children. Per the germline V gene, CDR1 is SGHTA and CDR2 is FQGNSA. Trimming cost V 1 base and J 6 bases; bases outside gene matches: 4. The length of the CDR3 is 15 residues. This clonotype occurred many times. The TCRbeta library was prepared with unique molecular identifiers. Using its own MiXCR run on the PCR reads, TCRdb lists one record per CDR3 protein. The data hold 350,000 to 450,000 distinct CDR3 sequences, with more than 10% observed a single time. The input for sequencing was PBMCs, taken from the stem cell graft. J is TRBJ2-5 and V is TRBV7-2, with 11 bases matching TRBD2. The receptor was derived from a human donor who donated a stem cell graft to a child with Fanconi anemia. CDR3 protein: CASSLGLAGTKTQYF. Written as DNA, the CDR3 is TGTGCCAGCAGCTTAGGACTAGCGGGGACCAAGACCCAGTACTTC.